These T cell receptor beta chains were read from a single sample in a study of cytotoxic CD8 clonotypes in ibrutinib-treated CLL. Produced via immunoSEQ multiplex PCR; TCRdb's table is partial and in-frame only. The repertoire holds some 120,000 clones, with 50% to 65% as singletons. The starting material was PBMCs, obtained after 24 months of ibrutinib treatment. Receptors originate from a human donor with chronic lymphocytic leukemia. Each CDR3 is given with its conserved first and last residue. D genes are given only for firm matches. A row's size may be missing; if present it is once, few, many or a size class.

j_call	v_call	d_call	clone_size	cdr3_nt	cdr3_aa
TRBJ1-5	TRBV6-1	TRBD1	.	TGTGCCAGCCTCCGGGACAGCCCAAATCAGCCCCAGCATTTT	CASLRDSPNQPQHF
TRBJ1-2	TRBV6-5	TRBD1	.	TGTGCCAGCAGTTCCCAGGGGGGACTCTATGGCTACACCTTC	CASSSQGGLYGYTF
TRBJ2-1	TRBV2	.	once	TGTGCCAGCAGTGAAATTCTTGAGCAGTTCTTC	CASSEILEQFF
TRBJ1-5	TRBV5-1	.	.	TGCGCCAGCAGCCCGCCCCCCAGGGACAATCAGCCCCAGCATTTT	CASSPPPRDNQPQHF
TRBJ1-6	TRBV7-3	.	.	TGTGCCAGCAGCGTTTCGGGACGGGGCTATAATTCACCCCTCCACTTT	CASSVSGRGYNSPLHF
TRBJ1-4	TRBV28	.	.	TGTGCCAGCCTGTCCCCACCCGGGACGGAGAATGAAAAACTGTTTTTT	CASLSPPGTENEKLFF
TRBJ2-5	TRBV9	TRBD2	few	TGTGCCAGCAGCGTCCTCTCGGGACTAGCGGGGGGGAGGTCAGAGACCCAGTACTTC	CASSVLSGLAGGRSETQYF
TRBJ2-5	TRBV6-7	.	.	TGTGCCATTCGGGGCAATAGACAGGAAGAGACCCAGTACTTC	CAIRGNRQEETQYF
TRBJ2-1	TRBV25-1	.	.	TGTGCCAGCAGTGAATATCAGAGCTCCTACAATGAGCAGTTCTTC	CASSEYQSSYNEQFF
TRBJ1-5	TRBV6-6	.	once	TGTGCCAGCACTCAGGTCGTGGGGGGCAATCAGCCCCAGCATTTT	CASTQVVGGNQPQHF
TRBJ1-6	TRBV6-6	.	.	TGTGCCAGCAATAACAGGACCACTAATTCACCCCTCCACTTT	CASNNRTTNSPLHF
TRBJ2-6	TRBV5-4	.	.	TGTGCCAGCAGCTTGCTCCGCTCAGGCAACTCTGGGGCCAACGTCCTGACTTTC	CASSLLRSGNSGANVLTF
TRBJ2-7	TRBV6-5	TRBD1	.	TGTGCCAGCAGTTACCTCTCAGGGGGCAACGAGCAGTACTTC	CASSYLSGGNEQYF
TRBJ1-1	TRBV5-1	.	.	TGCGCCAGCAGCCTGGACCGCGCGGGAGTCACTGAAGCTTTCTTT	CASSLDRAGVTEAFF
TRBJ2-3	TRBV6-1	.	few	TGTGCCAGCAGTAGGATTGGCACAGATACGCAGTATTTT	CASSRIGTDTQYF
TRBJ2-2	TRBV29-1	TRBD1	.	TGCAGCGTCTGGGACAGGGGGGGTAATACCGGGGAGCTGTTTTTT	CSVWDRGGNTGELFF
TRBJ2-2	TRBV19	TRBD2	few	TGTGCCAGTATAAGACTAGCTACGGCCGGGGAGCTGTTTTTT	CASIRLATAGELFF
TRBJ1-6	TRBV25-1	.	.	TGTGCCAGCATGAGACAGGAAAATTCACCCCTCCACTTT	CASMRQENSPLHF
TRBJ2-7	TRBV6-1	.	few	TGTGCCAGCAGTGAAGGACAGAGATACGAGCAGTACTTC	CASSEGQRYEQYF
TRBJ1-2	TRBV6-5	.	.	TGTGCCAGCAGTTACTCCCCCCAGGGTTGGTATGGCTACACCTTC	CASSYSPQGWYGYTF
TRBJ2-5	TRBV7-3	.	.	TGTGCCAGCAGCCGTAACACGGGGGCGGGGGAGACCCAGTACTTC	CASSRNTGAGETQYF
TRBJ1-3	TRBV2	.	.	TGTGCCAGCACGGAGGGGCAAGGAAACACCATATATTTT	CASTEGQGNTIYF
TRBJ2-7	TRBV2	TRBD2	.	TGTGCCAGCAGAACGGGACTAGCGGACGAGCAGTACTTC	CASRTGLADEQYF
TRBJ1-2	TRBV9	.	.	TGTGCCAGCAGCGAAGGAGGGCAGCTAACAAACTATGGCTACACCTTC	CASSEGGQLTNYGYTF
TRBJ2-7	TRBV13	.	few	TGTGCCAGCAGCTTAGGCCTTGGGAGTATCTACGAGCAGTACTTC	CASSLGLGSIYEQYF
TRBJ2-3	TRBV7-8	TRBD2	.	TGTGCCAGCAGCTTCGTAGCGGGTAGCACAGATACGCAGTATTTT	CASSFVAGSTDTQYF
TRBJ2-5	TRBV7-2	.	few	TGTGCCAGCAGCCGTCAAGAGACCCAGTACTTC	CASSRQETQYF
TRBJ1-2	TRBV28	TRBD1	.	TGTGCCAGCAGTTTTGGGGGGACAGGGCAGGGCTACACCTTC	CASSFGGTGQGYTF
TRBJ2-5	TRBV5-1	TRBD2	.	TGCGCCAGCAGCTTCGTGGTAGCGGGGGGTGAGACCCAGTACTTC	CASSFVVAGGETQYF
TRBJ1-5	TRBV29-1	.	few	TGCAGCGTGGGGACGGGCAATCAGCCCCAGCATTTT	CSVGTGNQPQHF
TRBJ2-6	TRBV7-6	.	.	TGTGCCAGCAGCTTACATCAGGGAGGTTCTGGGGCCAACGTCCTGACTTTC	CASSLHQGGSGANVLTF
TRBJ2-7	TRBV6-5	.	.	TGTGCCAGCAGCTCACTTAGTGGCGGTGGCTACGAGCAGTACTTC	CASSSLSGGGYEQYF
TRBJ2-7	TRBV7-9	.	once	TGTGCCAGCAGCTCCGCCCCACATCGGGGCCCTGGAGGAGAGCAGTACTTC	CASSSAPHRGPGGEQYF
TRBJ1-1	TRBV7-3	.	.	TGTGCCAGCAGCTTAATGGGGCCGACCGCCCCAAGGGCCGAAGCTTTCTTT	CASSLMGPTAPRAEAFF
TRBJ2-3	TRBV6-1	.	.	TGTGCCAGCAGTGAAGCGCCTGACAGGAATCAGTATTTT	CASSEAPDRNQYF
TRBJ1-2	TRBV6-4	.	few	TGTGCCAGCAGTGACTCTCCAGGGGAGTCGGGTGGCTACACCTTC	CASSDSPGESGGYTF
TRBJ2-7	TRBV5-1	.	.	TGCGCCAGCAGCTTGGAGGACAGCTACGAGCAGTACTTC	CASSLEDSYEQYF
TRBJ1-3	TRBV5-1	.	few	TGCGCCAGCAGCTTGGACGGCTCCTCTGGAAACACCATATATTTT	CASSLDGSSGNTIYF
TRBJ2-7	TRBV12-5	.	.	TGTGCTAGTGGTTTGCCGGGGGTAGGTGCCTCCTACGAGCAGTACTTC	CASGLPGVGASYEQYF
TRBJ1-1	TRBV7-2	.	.	TGTGCCAGCAGCTTATGGGGGCTGGGGCGGGTTGAAGCTTTCTTT	CASSLWGLGRVEAFF
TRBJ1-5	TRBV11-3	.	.	TGTGCCAGAAAGGACAAAGATCAGCCCCAGCATTTT	CARKDKDQPQHF
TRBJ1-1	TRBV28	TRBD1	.	TGTGCCAGCAGCACCGGGGACAGGGTTTGGCCTGAAGCTTTCTTT	CASSTGDRVWPEAFF
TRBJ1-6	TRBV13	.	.	TGTGCCAGCACGGGACGGCCCATACCTCTAATCTTTAATTCACCCCTCCACTTT	CASTGRPIPLIFNSPLHF
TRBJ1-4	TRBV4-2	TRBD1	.	TGTGCCAGCAGCGATACAGGGGCGGTTAGTGAAAAACTGTTTTTT	CASSDTGAVSEKLFF
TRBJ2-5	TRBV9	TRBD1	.	TGTGCCAGCAGCGTAGGGCACAGGGGCCAAGAGACCCAGTACTTC	CASSVGHRGQETQYF
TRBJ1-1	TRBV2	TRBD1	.	TGTGCCAGCACCAGGGACAGGGTTGGGAACACTGAAGCTTTCTTT	CASTRDRVGNTEAFF
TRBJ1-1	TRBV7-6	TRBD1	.	TGTGCCAGCGGCAACGGACAGGGGACAGAAGCTTTCTTT	CASGNGQGTEAFF
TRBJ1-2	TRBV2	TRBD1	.	TGTGCCAGCAGAGGACAGGACCTGGGGAGCTACACCTTC	CASRGQDLGSYTF
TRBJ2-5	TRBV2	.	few	TGTGCCAGCACCGGACAGTTAGAAGAGACCCAGTACTTC	CASTGQLEETQYF